Sequencing of this T cell receptor (beta chain) was carried out in a study of identifying expanded T cells in peripheral blood. During the collection period, no donor immune events like infections were recorded. The V gene's germline CDR1 is SGHVS and CDR2 FQNEAQ. J was trimmed by 0 bases and V by 5 bases; bases with no gene match: 11. The CDR3 runs to 19 residues. Sequenced by immunoSEQ multiplex PCR; TCRdb stores in-frame clones only, minus some. The sample contains around 56,000 clones, around four fifths of which appear only once. This receptor was taken from a person between 18 and 69 years old in good health. Sequenced: blood. The V call is TRBV7-8, the J call TRBJ1-5, with 12 bases lining up with TRBD1. The CDR3 sequence: CASSPVIGTGGISNQPQHF. For the CDR3, the DNA is TGTGCCAGCAGCCCCGTAATTGGGACAGGGGGCATTAGCAATCAGCCCCAGCATTTT.